A single sample is the source of the 5 T cell receptor beta chains below, sequenced in a study of blood T cell repertoires in COVID-19. Sequenced by immunoSEQ multiplex PCR; TCRdb stores in-frame clones only, minus some. The data hold about 230,000 clones, with around 84% observed a single time. The sample was peripheral blood. Source of these receptors: a man aged 50-60 years with COVID-19, enrolled during active disease.

The V gene is TRBV4-3, the J gene TRBJ1-5; TRBD1 matches 9 bases. Germline loops: CDR1 LGHNA, CDR2 YSLEER. With 0 bases clipped from V and 7 bases from J, the junction kept 7 bases outside the gene matches. The CDR3 is made up of 16 amino acids. CDR3 nucleotide sequence: TGCGCCAGCAGCCAAGATCCCGGGACAGGGAGACAGCCCCAGCATTTT. Amino acid sequence: CASSQDPGTGRQPQHF.

The rearrangement links TRBV27 to TRBJ2-2, with 15 bases aligning to TRBD2. Germline V gives CDR1 MNHEY, CDR2 SMNVEV (reference sequence). Unmatched junction bases numbered 9, after V lost 6 bases and J lost 7 bases. The CDR3 runs 17 residues. The CDR3 spells CASSRTSGRAWDGELFF. CDR3 in DNA: TGTGCCAGCAGCCGGACTAGCGGGAGGGCCTGGGACGGGGAGCTGTTTTTT.

The V gene is TRBV5-1, the J gene TRBJ1-2; D is ambiguous. Trimming removed 4 bases at V and 6 bases at J, with 10 bases between. From germline, CDR1 is SGHRS and CDR2 YFSETQ. The CDR3 has 12 residues. Here the CDR3 DNA reads TGCGCCAGCAGCCCCGCCGAGCATGGCTACACCTTC. It encodes CASSPAEHGYTF.

The rearrangement joins TRBV4-2 to TRBJ2-3; TRBD2 matches at 8 bases. Germline V CDR1 and CDR2: LGHNA, YNFKEQ. The CDR3 runs 19 residues. V trimming: 0 bases; J trimming: 1 base; junction bases outside the gene matches: 12. The CDR3 loop is CASSQDFRLATGGTDTQYF. CDR3 DNA: TGTGCCAGCAGCCAAGATTTTCGACTAGCGACCGGGGGCACAGATACGCAGTATTTT.

The genes are TRBV6-6 and TRBJ2-5, with D tentatively TRBD1 (6 bases). The CDR3 is made up of 11 amino acids. Germline V CDR1 and CDR2: MNHNY, SVGAGI (reference sequence). Trimming took off 8 bases at V and 4 bases at J, with 8 bases between the two ends. CDR3 loop: CASGGLETQYF. The DNA for the CDR3 is TGTGCCAGCGGGGGCCTAGAGACCCAGTACTTC.